The 30 T cell receptor beta chains in this list originate from one sample, sequenced in a study of blood T cell repertoires in COVID-19. TCRdb's table, derived via immunoSEQ multiplex PCR, lists solely in-frame clones and lacks some. This sample has about 150,000 clones; about 85% occur once, and the top ten carry over 0.55%. The sample consisted of peripheral blood. These receptors originate from a man aged 55 to 69 with COVID-19, enrolled during active disease.

The V call is TRBV11-2, the J call TRBJ1-1; D unresolved. Trimming removed 7 bases at V and 3 bases at J, with 12 bases between. The CDR3 is 13 residues long. Germline V CDR1 and CDR2: SGHAT, FQNNGV. The CDR3 coding sequence is TGTGCCAGCATTTTCAGAGGGTACACTGAAGCTTTCTTT. Encoded protein: CASIFRGYTEAFF.

The rearrangement joins TRBV6-5 to TRBJ2-5, with 7 bases identical to TRBD1. The CDR3 consists of 13 residues. The germline V gene has CDR1 MNHEY and CDR2 SVGAGI. J was trimmed by 4 bases and V by 4 bases; bases with no gene match: 3. CDR3 nucleotides: TGTGCCAGCAGTTCAGGGGGTGCAGAGACCCAGTACTTC. Its translation: CASSSGGAETQYF.

The genes are TRBV10-2 and TRBJ1-3; D remains ambiguous. The CDR3 runs 15 residues. Germline V gene data show CDR1 as WSHSY and CDR2 as SAAADI. The V end lost 0 bases, the J end lost 0 bases, and 6 bases lay between the germline ends. This chain's CDR3 is CASSESPGSGNTIYF. For the CDR3, the DNA is TGCGCCAGCAGTGAGTCGCCGGGCTCTGGAAACACCATATATTTT.

This chain connects TRBV5-1 to TRBJ2-1, with D tentatively TRBD1 (6 bases). Trimming left V 3 bases short and J 0 bases short, with 10 bases between. CDR3 length: 15 amino acids. Looked up from germline, CDR1 is SGHRS and CDR2 is YFSETQ. The CDR3 region has the DNA TGCGCCAGCAGCTCAGGGGCTACCTCCTACAATGAGCAGTTCTTC. Translated, it gives CASSSGATSYNEQFF.

The chain couples TRBV18 to TRBJ1-1, with no clear D. The germline gives CDR1 KGHSH, CDR2 LQKENI. The CDR3 consists of 13 residues. V lost 4 bases to trimming and J lost 3 bases, with 9 bases between them. The DNA for the CDR3 is TGTGCCAGCTCACGGGAGGAGGACACTGAAGCTTTCTTT. Translation gives CASSREEDTEAFF.

This rearrangement joins TRBV19 to TRBJ2-5, with D possibly being TRBD1 (6 bases). Germline V gives CDR1 LNHDA, CDR2 SQIVND (reference sequence). The CDR3 is made up of 13 amino acids. Trimming pared 3 bases from V and 3 bases from J, leaving 8 bases between. CDR3 in amino acids: CASSMDREETQYF. In DNA form, the CDR3 reads TGTGCCAGTAGTATGGACAGAGAAGAGACCCAGTACTTC.

V and J are TRBV19 and TRBJ1-6; TRBD1 is a possible D gene (6 bases). The V and J ends lost 4 bases and 7 bases respectively, with 14 bases between them. Germline V gene lookup returns CDR1 LNHDA and CDR2 SQIVND (reference sequence). The CDR3 has 15 amino acids. The CDR3 bases are TGTGCCAGTAGTACATCGGACAGACCAAATTCACCCCTCCACTTT. It translates to CASSTSDRPNSPLHF.

The chain recombines TRBV9 with TRBJ1-4; no definite D call. Germline lookup yields CDR1 SGDLS and CDR2 YYNGEE. Trimming pared 4 bases from V and 5 bases from J, leaving 9 bases between. The CDR3 is 13 residues long. The CDR3 DNA reads as TGTGCCAGCAGCCAAGCGGGCAATGAAAAACTGTTTTTT. Translation: CASSQAGNEKLFF.

The chain couples TRBV19 to TRBJ2-1, with D perhaps TRBD1 (6 bases). Germline CDR1 is LNHDA and CDR2 is SQIVND (reference sequence). CDR3 length: 13 residues. Trimming removed 8 bases at V and 2 bases at J, with 10 bases between. The CDR3, as DNA: TGTGCCAGTCGACAGGAAGCCTACAATGAGCAGTTCTTC. It specifies CASRQEAYNEQFF. Full variable domain (remainder filled in from reference TRBV19 and TRBJ2-1): DGGITQSPKYLFRKEGQNVTLSCEQNLNHDAMYWYRQDPGQGLRLIYYSQIVNDFQKGDIAEGYSVSREKKESFPLTVTSAQKNPTAFYLCASRQEAYNEQFFGPGTRLTVL.

The chain employs TRBV7-2 and TRBJ1-1, with 7 bases aligning to TRBD1. Germline V CDR1 and CDR2: SGHTA, FQGNSA. The CDR3 extends over 13 amino acids. Trimming at V came to 3 bases and at J to 6 bases, leaving 4 bases not matched to a gene. The CDR3 nucleotides read TGTGCCAGCAGCTTGACAGGGCCCGCTGAAGCTTTCTTT. The encoded protein is CASSLTGPAEAFF.

This clone has more than one count but fewer than ten. The chain couples TRBV19 to TRBJ1-4; 10 bases are a match to TRBD1. V lost 5 bases and J lost 14; bases outside the gene matches: 8. CDR1 is LNHDA and CDR2 is SQIVND in the germline V gene (reference sequence). This CDR3 is 13 amino acids long. CDR3 nucleotide sequence: TGTGCCAGTAGTGCGACAGGGGGCCGAATCCTGTTTTTT. Residues: CASSATGGRILFF.

This chain uses TRBV6-2 or TRBV6-3 with TRBJ1-1, with D perhaps matching TRBD1 (5 bases). CDR1 is MNHEY, CDR2 SVGEGT, per germline. This CDR3 is 15 amino acids long. V shed 3 bases and J shed 4 bases, with 15 bases lying between them. The CDR3 DNA follows: TGTGCCAGCAGTTATGGGATCAGGGCCGTCACTGAAGCTTTCTTT. Residues: CASSYGIRAVTEAFF.

The chain is built from TRBV11-2 and TRBJ2-1, with 7 positions matching TRBD2. Germline V CDR1 and CDR2: SGHAT, FQNNGV. Germline trimming cut 2 bases from V and 3 bases from J; bases unmatched to any gene: 4. The CDR3 sequence is 15 residues long. CDR3 residues: CASSLTIAGYNEQFF. In nucleotides, the CDR3 is TGTGCCAGCAGCTTAACAATAGCGGGCTACAATGAGCAGTTCTTC.

The V and J genes are TRBV5-1 and TRBJ1-1; 8 bases line up with TRBD1. The CDR3 extends over 14 amino acids. CDR1 is SGHRS and CDR2 is YFSETQ in the germline V gene. V shed 3 bases and J 11 bases; nucleotides not matched to a gene: 12. The CDR3 nucleotides are TGCGCCAGCAGCTCCGGACAGGGTGGCTCATGGGCTTTCTTT. It yields the protein CASSSGQGGSWAFF.

This clone was picked up one time. The chain couples TRBV19 to TRBJ2-3, with 7 nucleotides matching TRBD2. The CDR3 sequence is 14 residues long. Germline lookup yields CDR1 LNHDA and CDR2 SQIVND (reference sequence). Unmatched junction bases numbered 5, after V lost 8 bases and J lost 0 bases. CDR3 sequence reads: CASGKRGSTDTQYF. Here the CDR3 DNA reads TGTGCCAGTGGCAAGCGGGGCAGCACAGATACGCAGTATTTT.

This rearrangement joins TRBV28 to TRBJ1-1; D not certain. This CDR3 spans 13 amino acids. Trimming shortened V by 3 bases and J by 1 base, and 6 bases separated the two germline ends. Germline V gene data show CDR1 as MDHEN and CDR2 as SYDVKM. Here the CDR3 reads CASSFWANTEAFF. For the CDR3, the DNA is TGTGCCAGCAGTTTTTGGGCGAACACTGAAGCTTTCTTT.

The CDR3 is CASSYYVLAGVSGGTQYF. The CDR3 nucleotides are TGTGCCAGCAGTTACTACGTTCTAGCGGGGGTTAGTGGTGGTACGCAGTATTTT. This sequence joins TRBV6-2 or TRBV6-3 and TRBJ2-3, with 10 bases that match TRBD2. Germline trimming cut 1 base from V and 8 bases from J; bases unmatched to any gene: 15. The CDR3 spans 18 residues. Germline values: CDR1 MNHEY, CDR2 SVGEGT.

The chain uses TRBV6-6 and TRBJ1-3, with TRBD1 identical over 8 bases. The CDR3 has 13 amino acids. The V gene's germline CDR1 is MNHNY and CDR2 SVGAGI (reference sequence). After removal of 10 bases from V and 1 base from J, the junction contained 3 bases not matched to a gene. The DNA for the CDR3 is TGTGCCACACGACAGGGGTCTGGAAACACCATATATTTT. It translates to CATRQGSGNTIYF.

This clone was counted between two and nine times. The CDR3 spells CASSPGQGASEQYF. For the CDR3, the DNA is TGTGCCAGCAGCCCAGGACAGGGGGCAAGCGAGCAGTACTTC. The V call is TRBV14, the J call TRBJ2-7, with TRBD1 identical over 11 bases. The germline CDR1 and CDR2 sequences are SGHDN and FVKESK. Trimming took 4 bases from V and 6 from J; bases not matched to a gene: 5. The CDR3 is 14 amino acids. The variable domain in full, completed from reference TRBV14 and TRBJ2-7, reads EAGVTQFPSHSVIEKGQTVTLRCDPISGHDNLYWYRRVMGKEIKFLLHFVKESKQDESGMPNNRFLAERTGGTYSTLKVQPAELEDSGVYFCASSPGQGASEQYFGPGTRLTVT.

The chain links TRBV7-6 to TRBJ2-1; D gene ambiguous. V lost 5 bases and J 9 bases, leaving 8 bases between the germline ends. This CDR3 comprises 11 residues. Germline CDR1 and CDR2: SGHVS and FNYEAQ. CDR3 DNA: TGTGCCAGCAGCCCCGCTATTGAGCAGTTCTTC. It yields the protein CASSPAIEQFF. Using reference TRBV7-6 and TRBJ2-1 for the parts outside the CDR3, the full variable domain is GAGVSQSPRYKVTKRGQDVALRCDPISGHVSLYWYRQALGQGPEFLTYFNYEAQQDKSGLPNDRFSAERPEGSISTLTIQRTEQRDSAMYRCASSPAIEQFFGPGTRLTVL.

V and J are TRBV5-8 and TRBJ2-1, with unresolved D. The CDR3 consists of 15 residues. Trimming removed 0 bases from V and 5 bases from J, with 12 bases in between. In germline, CDR1 is SGHTS, CDR2 YDEGEE. CDR3 sequence: CASSLAGEVDNEQFF. Written as DNA, the CDR3 is TGTGCCAGCAGCTTGGCGGGTGAGGTAGACAATGAGCAGTTCTTC.

There are a few counts of this clone. V is TRBV19 and J is TRBJ1-2, with D uncertain. Deletions cut 3 bases from V and 5 bases from J, with 10 bases between. The germline V gene has CDR1 LNHDA and CDR2 SQIVND (reference sequence). The CDR3 has 13 amino acids. CDR3 DNA: TGTGCCAGTAGTATGCCCGGGGTATATGGCTACACCTTC. As protein: CASSMPGVYGYTF.

The rearrangement links TRBV29-1 to TRBJ1-1; 7 bases align to TRBD1. V was pared by 2 bases and J by 0 bases, with 18 bases of the junction left unmatched. The CDR3 totals 19 residues. Germline values: CDR1 SQVTM, CDR2 ANQGSEA. The CDR3 loop reads CSVEKTGAGLQRMNTEAFF. CDR3 coding DNA: TGCAGCGTTGAAAAAACAGGGGCCGGCCTTCAGCGGATGAACACTGAAGCTTTCTTT.

V and J are TRBV7-9 and TRBJ1-3; 8 bases match TRBD1. The CDR3 is 17 amino acids. After removal of 2 bases from V and 0 bases from J, the junction contained 6 bases not matched to a gene. Germline-derived CDR1 and CDR2 are SEHNR and FQNEAQ (reference sequence). The CDR3 spells CASSLLSGGASGNTIYF. CDR3 sequence (DNA): TGTGCCAGCAGCTTATTGTCAGGGGGCGCCTCTGGAAACACCATATATTTT.

The chain employs TRBV9 and TRBJ2-1; 13 nucleotides align to TRBD2. After removal of 4 bases from V and 7 bases from J, the junction contained 5 bases not matched to a gene. CDR1 and CDR2 (germline): SGDLS, YYNGEE. The CDR3 has 15 residues. The CDR3 reads CASSKLAGGQNEQFF. In nucleotides, the CDR3 is TGTGCCAGCAGCAAACTAGCGGGGGGGCAGAATGAGCAGTTCTTC. The complete variable domain, with remaining parts taken from reference TRBV9 and TRBJ2-1, reads DSGVTQTPKHLITATGQRVTLRCSPRSGDLSVYWYQQSLDQGLQFLIQYYNGEERAKGNILERFSAQQFPDLHSELNLSSLELGDSALYFCASSKLAGGQNEQFFGPGTRLTVL.

The chain recombines TRBV4-3 with TRBJ2-2, with a weak D call TRBD2 (5 bases). With 0 bases removed from V and 6 bases from J, the gap between germline ends came to 17 bases. The CDR3 totals 17 residues. Per germline, CDR1 LGHNA and CDR2 YSLEER. This CDR3 is CASSQEIEGLVPGELFF. In DNA form, the CDR3 reads TGCGCCAGCAGCCAAGAGATCGAGGGCCTCGTGCCCGGGGAGCTGTTTTTT.

V and J are TRBV6-5 and TRBJ1-2; D perhaps matches TRBD1 (6 bases). CDR3 length equals 14 residues. Germline V gene lookup returns CDR1 MNHEY and CDR2 SVGAGI. Trimming removed 7 bases at V and 2 bases at J, with 14 bases between. The CDR3 coding sequence is TGTGCCAGCAAGAACGGACAGCTGAACTATGGCTACACCTTC. Translation gives CASKNGQLNYGYTF.

The chain combines TRBV6-6 with TRBJ1-5; D is undetermined. The germline V gene encodes CDR1 MNHNY and CDR2 SVGAGI (reference sequence). The CDR3 has 14 residues. The V gene lost 7 bases and the J gene lost 0 bases, with 10 bases spanning the gap. The CDR3 reads CASTGGVSNQPQHF. In nucleotides, the CDR3 is TGTGCCAGCACGGGTGGAGTTAGCAATCAGCCCCAGCATTTT.

The CDR3 sequence is CASSLPGQPNEKLFF. The DNA for the CDR3 is TGTGCCAGTAGTCTACCGGGACAGCCAAATGAAAAACTGTTTTTT. The chain is built from TRBV19 and TRBJ1-4, with TRBD1 matching over 7 bases. Germline lookup yields CDR1 LNHDA and CDR2 SQIVND (reference sequence). The J segment lost 5 bases and the V segment lost 5 bases, leaving 8 bases of the junction unmatched. The CDR3 consists of 15 residues.

The CDR3 protein is CASSPRRPHGYTF. CDR3 DNA: TGTGCCAGCAGTCCCCGGAGGCCGCATGGCTACACCTTC. The rearrangement links TRBV27 to TRBJ1-2; no definite D call. The V end was cut by 5 bases, the J end by 6 bases, with 13 bases between. The CDR3 runs 13 residues. The V gene's germline CDR1 is MNHEY and CDR2 SMNVEV (reference sequence).